The source of this TCR beta chain is a study of cytomegalovirus exposure and HLA in healthy donors. About the research overall: The same platform was used for the 100 to 150 validation repertoires and the roughly 730 first-cohort repertoires, a later analysis reported.

The ends lost 6 bases at V and 6 bases at J; junction bases unmatched: 3. Germline CDR1 is SEHNR and CDR2 is FQNEAQ (reference sequence). CDR3 length equals 13 residues. Clones were sequenced by immunoSEQ multiplex PCR, and TCRdb holds only the in-frame ones, with some missing. In the table there are approximately 140,000 clones, roughly 86% of which are singletons. Study-level points and caveats: Researchers catalogued roughly 170 TCR beta chains as cytomegalovirus-associated. Many donors shared some public TCRs, even though most TCR sequences were rare. A subsequent analysis found that TCR clusters from the first cohort also tended to co-occur in the 90 to 150 validation repertoires, with 90% to 95% of cluster scores above 0.

A note on this clone: As yet, its antigen is unknown.

This chain connects TRBV7-9 to TRBJ1-4, with 8 positions matching TRBD1. This TCR was recovered from a woman in her thirties in good health and CMV-seronegative. Material: PBMCs. CDR3 DNA: TGTGCCAGCAGTTTGGACAGGGATGAAAAACTGTTTTTT. This codes for CASSLDRDEKLFF.